Described below is a single T cell receptor beta chain sequence and its context. The data are from a study of CD8 T cells in Susac syndrome. Between the trimmed V and J ends, which lost 5 bases and 2 bases, there was a span of 15 bases. This CDR3 contains 15 residues. CD8+ and CD4+ T cells taken from blood had their TCR beta sequenced. Relapsing-remitting disease, either stable or active, was present in the multiple sclerosis controls, who were treatment-naive patients. RNA totalling roughly 0.5 to 1 ug underwent reverse transcription with random hexamers. Amplification of TCR beta CDR3 was carried out by immunoSEQ multiplex PCR, which covered 54 Vbeta and 13 Jbeta segments. TCRdb re-called the immunoSEQ multiplex PCR reads with MiXCR, one entry per CDR3 protein. Counted here are roughly 150,000 distinct CDR3 sequences, nearly 97% occurring once; the ten biggest clones make up 0.14% to 0.15%.

The chain uses TRBV12-3 or TRBV12-4 and TRBJ2-5, with D maybe TRBD2 (5 bases). Sequenced sample: CD8+ T cells from PBMCs. This clonotype was sampled from a human donor with multiple sclerosis. CDR3 coding DNA: TGTGCCAGCAGTGAGGAGGAATCAGGACAAGAGACCCAGTACTTC. Residues: CASSEEESGQETQYF.